The 10 T cell receptor beta chains below come from one sample, sequenced in a study of Graves' ophthalmopathy and Graves' hyperthyroidism. Transcripts of RNA were the source for amplifying TCR beta CDR3 regions. Second-round multiplex PCR came after a first-round RT-PCR that employed HTBI primers. In TCRdb, the multiplex PCR reads were re-called with MiXCR into one record per CDR3 protein. There are roughly 160,000 distinct CDR3 sequences in the sample; around 39% occur only once, and 7.5% to 10% lies in the top ten. Sequences were obtained from peripheral blood. The origin of the receptors is a man younger than 40 with Graves' ophthalmopathy.

The rearrangement joins TRBV6-5 to TRBJ2-2, with TRBD2 as a possible D gene (5 bases). The CDR3 consists of 14 residues. V lost 4 bases to trimming and J lost 8 bases, with 14 bases between them. CDR1 MNHEY and CDR2 SVGAGI come from the germline V gene. For the CDR3, the DNA is TGTGCCAGCAGTTCAAACTTTAGAGGGGGGGAGCTGTTTTTT. The encoded protein is CASSSNFRGGELFF.

This clonotype was seen at least ten times. The V call is TRBV27, the J call TRBJ1-2; TRBD1 is a possible D gene (6 bases). V was trimmed by 5 bases and J by 4 bases, leaving 20 bases between them. The length of the CDR3 is 16 residues. CDR1 and CDR2 (germline): MNHEY, SMNVEV (reference sequence). DNA of the CDR3: TGTGCCAGCAGTGTTGACAGGCCGCCACGAGGCTATGGCTACACCTTC. Protein product: CASSVDRPPRGYGYTF.

This sequence joins TRBV6-5 and TRBJ2-7, with TRBD2 identical over 8 bases. Germline values: CDR1 MNHEY, CDR2 SVGAGI. The junction had 6 bases not matched to a gene; V was cut back by 2 bases and J by 6 bases. This CDR3 region has 14 residues. The CDR3 DNA sequence: TGTGCCAGCAGTTACGGTGGGACTAGGGGCGAGCAGTACTTC. It translates to CASSYGGTRGEQYF.

This clonotype was recorded at least ten times. The J gene is TRBJ2-5, the V gene TRBV20-1; 7 bases line up with TRBD1. V lost 5 bases to trimming and J lost 2 bases; unmatched junction nucleotides: 8. The CDR3 runs to 14 residues. Germline lookup yields CDR1 DFQATT and CDR2 SNEGSKA (reference sequence). The CDR3 DNA is TGCAGTGCTGTTGGGACAGCGACGCAAGAGACCCAGTACTTC. As protein: CSAVGTATQETQYF.

The chain recombines TRBV13 with TRBJ2-7; TRBD1 agrees at 7 bases. CDR1 is PRHDT, CDR2 FYEKMQ, per germline (reference sequence). The CDR3 extends over 18 amino acids. V shed 3 bases, J shed 3 bases, and the junction held 17 bases outside the gene matches. The CDR3 reads CASSLAFRLRDSNYEQYF. The CDR3 DNA reads as TGTGCCAGCAGCTTGGCCTTTAGACTACGGGACAGCAACTACGAGCAGTACTTC.

The table lists this clonotype with many counts. The rearrangement uses TRBV10-3 and TRBJ1-5, with D unclear. CDR1 and CDR2 (germline): ENHRY, SYGVKD. CDR3 length equals 12 residues. Trimming took 4 bases from V and 7 from J, leaving 8 bases between them. The CDR3 sequence is CAISGGNQPQHF. The CDR3 nucleotides read TGTGCCATCAGTGGGGGAAACCAGCCCCAGCATTTT.

The table lists this clonotype with a count of one. The chain recombines TRBV11-2 with TRBJ1-5; TRBD1 is a possible D gene (6 bases). The CDR3 is 18 amino acids. CDR1 SGHAT and CDR2 FQNNGV come from the germline V gene. Trimming took off 5 bases at V and 0 bases at J, with 20 bases between the two ends. This chain's CDR3 is CASSQGFSGAYSNQPQHF. The CDR3 nucleotides read TGTGCCAGCAGCCAAGGGTTTTCGGGGGCCTATAGCAATCAGCCCCAGCATTTT.

V usage is TRBV6-5 and J usage is TRBJ2-7; 9 bases fit TRBD1. Trimming cost V 2 bases and J 3 bases; bases outside gene matches: 5. Germline V gives CDR1 MNHEY, CDR2 SVGAGI. CDR3 length equals 15 residues. CDR3 in amino acids: CASSYAEGQGYEQYF. DNA of the CDR3: TGTGCCAGCAGTTACGCCGAGGGACAGGGCTACGAGCAGTACTTC.

This clonotype showed up many times. The chain recombines TRBV7-8 with TRBJ1-1, with D unresolved. This CDR3 is built from 13 residues. Trimming removed 3 bases at V and 0 bases at J, with 5 bases between. The germline V gene encodes CDR1 SGHVS and CDR2 FQNEAQ. CDR3 protein: CASSFQMNTEAFF. The CDR3, as DNA: TGTGCCAGCAGCTTTCAGATGAACACTGAAGCTTTCTTT. Based on the CDR3 plus reference TRBV7-8 and TRBJ1-1, the full variable domain is GAGVSQSPRYKVAKRGQDVALRCDPISGHVSLFWYQQALGQGPEFLTYFQNEAQLDKSGLPSDRFFAERPEGSVSTLKIQRTQQEDSAVYLCASSFQMNTEAFFGQGTRLTVV.

This clonotype appeared many times. Since the CDR3 does not end with the conserved phenylalanine or tryptophan, this likely comes from a read error. J is TRBJ1-1 and V is TRBV18, with TRBD1 matching 10 bases. The junction had 11 bases not matched to a gene; V was cut back by 7 bases and J by 3 bases. Germline CDR1 reads KGHSH; CDR2 reads LQKENI. The CDR3 sequence is 16 residues long. The CDR3 region has the DNA TGTGCCAGCTTACCTCGGGACAGGGGTGCGGACACTGAAGCTTTCCTT. It specifies CASLPRDRGADTEAFL.